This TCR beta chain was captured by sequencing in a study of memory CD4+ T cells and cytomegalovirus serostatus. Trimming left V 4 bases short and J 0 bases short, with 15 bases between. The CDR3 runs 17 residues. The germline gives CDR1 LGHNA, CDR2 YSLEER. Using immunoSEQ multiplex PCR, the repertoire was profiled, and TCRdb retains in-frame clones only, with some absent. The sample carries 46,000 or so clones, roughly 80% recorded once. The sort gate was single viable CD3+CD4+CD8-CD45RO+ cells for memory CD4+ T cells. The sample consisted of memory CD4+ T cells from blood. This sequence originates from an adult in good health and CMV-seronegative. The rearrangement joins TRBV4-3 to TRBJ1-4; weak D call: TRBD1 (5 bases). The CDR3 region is CASSPGSWGATNEKLFF. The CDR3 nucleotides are TGCGCCAGCAGCCCCGGGAGTTGGGGGGCAACTAATGAAAAACTGTTTTTT.